The clone carrying this TCR beta chain occurred many times. Its antigen is unknown. The data derive from a study of T cells in Graves' hyperthyroidism and ophthalmopathy. Germline lookup yields CDR1 SGHNT and CDR2 YENEEA. Trimming took 3 bases from V and 2 from J, leaving 19 bases between them. This CDR3 spans 18 amino acids. The CDR3 regions of TCR beta were amplified from RNA transcripts. First-round RT-PCR with HTBI primers amplified the TCR CDR3 region. TCRdb itself ran the multiplex PCR reads through MiXCR, one entry per CDR3 protein. This repertoire shows hundreds of thousands of distinct CDR3 sequences, about a sixth found once; its top ten account for about 18%. Whole-study results and caveats: By a 13 V-J model, ophthalmopathy was set apart from stable hyperthyroidism. Blood also showed most of the thyroid clonotypes that were expanded above 0.001.

If no ophthalmopathy progression occurred within 18 months, Graves' hyperthyroidism was stable. Patients aged 18 to 65 had newly diagnosed hyperthyroidism that had lasted under 2 months. This chain connects TRBV11-3 to TRBJ2-2; D may correspond to TRBD1 or TRBD2 (6 bases each). What was sequenced was blood. The sequence came from a woman aged 18-35 years with Graves' hyperthyroidism. The CDR3 sequence is CASSLGGFSGSNTGELFF. DNA for the CDR3: TGTGCCAGCAGCTTGGGGGGCTTTTCCGGGAGCAACACCGGGGAGCTGTTTTTT.